The 22 T cell receptor beta chains given below trace back to one sample, sequenced in a study of blood T cell repertoires in COVID-19. Clones were sequenced by immunoSEQ multiplex PCR, and TCRdb holds only the in-frame ones, with some missing. The sample carries approximately 170,000 clones, 70% to 90% recorded once. The sequenced material came from peripheral blood. The receptors here all came from a woman aged 80 or older with COVID-19, enrolled during active disease.

This clone has a handful of counts. The gene calls are TRBV30 and TRBJ1-5; 7 bases map to TRBD1. The V segment lost 0 bases and the J segment 5 bases; nucleotides outside the gene matches: 4. This CDR3 region has 14 residues. Germline V CDR1 and CDR2: GTSNPN, SVGIG (reference sequence). CDR3 loop: CAWSVGTVDQPQHF. The CDR3 DNA follows: TGTGCCTGGAGTGTAGGGACAGTAGATCAGCCCCAGCATTTT. The full variable domain, rest sourced from reference TRBV30 and TRBJ1-5, is SQTIHQWPATLVQPVGSPLSLECTVEGTSNPNLYWYRQAAGRGLQLLFYSVGIGQISSEVPQNLSASRPQDRQFILSSKKLLLSDSGFYLCAWSVGTVDQPQHFGDGTRLSIL.

The J gene is TRBJ2-7, the V gene TRBV15, with no clear D. Per germline, CDR1 LNHNV and CDR2 YYDKDF (reference sequence). The CDR3 is 14 residues long. The V end was cut by 0 bases, the J end by 0 bases, with 6 bases between. This chain's CDR3 is CATSRDRSSYEQYF. CDR3 sequence (DNA): TGTGCCACCAGCAGAGATCGGTCCTCCTACGAGCAGTACTTC. The full variable domain, with the rest looked up from reference TRBV15 and TRBJ2-7, is DAMVIQNPRYQVTQFGKPVTLSCSQTLNHNVMYWYQQKSSQAPKLLFHYYDKDFNNEADTPDNFQSRRPNTSFCFLDIRSPGLGDTAMYLCATSRDRSSYEQYFGPGTRLTVT.

Concerning this clone: This sample also contains other DNA sequences that code for the same CDR3. The genes are TRBV18 and TRBJ2-3; D is unresolved. CDR3 size: 13 residues. The V end was cut by 0 bases, the J end by 4 bases, with 5 bases between. Germline assignment: CDR1 KGHSH and CDR2 LQKENI. CDR3 sequence (DNA): TGTGCCAGCTCACCACCGTCGGCAGATACGCAGTATTTT. The encoded protein is CASSPPSADTQYF.

The rearrangement uses TRBV10-3 and TRBJ2-3, with TRBD2 matching over 9 bases. The CDR3 has 15 residues. CDR1 is ENHRY, CDR2 SYGVKD, per germline. Germline trimming cut 4 bases from V and 11 bases from J; bases unmatched to any gene: 13. CDR3 in amino acids: CAISGSGGPEVGQYF. In DNA, the CDR3 is TGTGCCATCAGTGGGAGCGGGGGGCCCGAAGTTGGGCAGTATTTT.

The chain combines TRBV5-1 with TRBJ1-1; 8 nucleotides match TRBD1. Trimming cost V 3 bases and J 8 bases; bases outside gene matches: 3. The CDR3 runs to 12 residues. Germline CDR1 is SGHRS and CDR2 is YFSETQ. In DNA form, the CDR3 reads TGCGCCAGCAGCTCCGGACAGGGCGAAGCTTTCTTT. Protein sequence: CASSSGQGEAFF. Full variable domain (missing parts from reference TRBV5-1 and TRBJ1-1): KAGVTQTPRYLIKTRGQQVTLSCSPISGHRSVSWYQQTPGQGLQFLFEYFSETQRNKGNFPGRFSGRQFSNSRSEMNVSTLELGDSALYLCASSSGQGEAFFGQGTRLTVV.

The chain uses TRBV5-8 and TRBJ2-7; no reliable D call. V lost 0 bases, J lost 0 bases, and 10 bases lay in between. The CDR3 loop spans 15 amino acids. In germline, CDR1 is SGHTS, CDR2 YDEGEE. CDR3 DNA sequence: TGTGCCAGCAGCTTGGGCCATCTGAGCTCCTACGAGCAGTACTTC. Protein: CASSLGHLSSYEQYF.

The chain couples TRBV11-2 to TRBJ2-2, with 10 bases matching TRBD1. This CDR3 spans 19 amino acids. CDR1 and CDR2 (germline): SGHAT, FQNNGV. Losses at the gene ends were 2 bases for V and 3 bases for J; bases not matched to a gene: 12. The CDR3: CASSLTPGQGTGYTGELFF. CDR3 nucleotide sequence: TGTGCCAGCAGCTTAACACCGGGACAGGGGACAGGGTACACCGGGGAGCTGTTTTTT. Complete variable domain (other parts from reference TRBV11-2 and TRBJ2-2): EAGVAQSPRYKIIEKRQSVAFWCNPISGHATLYWYQQILGQGPKLLIQFQNNGVVDDSQLPKDRFSAERLKGVDSTLKIQPAKLEDSAVYLCASSLTPGQGTGYTGELFFGEGSRLTVL.

This clone has a handful of counts. The genes are TRBV2 and TRBJ2-1; D is perhaps TRBD1 (5 bases). Trimming cost V 2 bases and J 0 bases, with 8 bases left between them. Germline CDR1 reads SNHLY; CDR2 reads FYNNEI. The CDR3 runs 15 residues. CDR3 sequence: CASSEWGGSYNEQFF. CDR3 sequence (DNA): TGTGCCAGCAGTGAATGGGGCGGCTCCTACAATGAGCAGTTCTTC.

This clone was seen just once. The junction shows a germline mismatch at one end, possibly a read error. This chain joins TRBV28 and TRBJ2-7; 10 nucleotides match TRBD1. The CDR3 totals 12 residues. Germline V gene sequence: CDR1 MDHEN, CDR2 SYDVKM. CDR3 region: CVSGTGVYEQYF. CDR3 DNA: TGCGTATCCGGGACAGGGGTCTACGAGCAGTACTTC.

J is TRBJ2-2 and V is TRBV7-9; D may be TRBD1 (5 bases). This CDR3 is built from 15 residues. The germline V gene has CDR1 SEHNR and CDR2 FQNEAQ (reference sequence). Trimming left V 3 bases short and J 0 bases short, with 8 bases between. CDR3 coding DNA: TGTGCCAGCAGCTTGTCCAGGGCGAACACCGGGGAGCTGTTTTTT. It encodes CASSLSRANTGELFF.

V usage is TRBV6-5 and J usage is TRBJ1-6, with 10 bases aligning to TRBD1. Germline lookup yields CDR1 MNHEY and CDR2 SVGAGI. Trimming took 6 bases from V and 7 from J; bases not matched to a gene: 3. This CDR3 region has 14 residues. CDR3 DNA: TGTGCCAGCAGCCCGGGACAGGGGAATTCACCCCTCCACTTT. Translating it yields CASSPGQGNSPLHF.

This clone was observed once. V gene TRBV10-3 combines with J gene TRBJ2-7, with 7 positions matching TRBD2. CDR1 and CDR2 (germline): ENHRY, SYGVKD. This CDR3 has 16 amino acids. Germline trimming cut 0 bases from V and 4 bases from J; bases unmatched to any gene: 9. CDR3 sequence: CAISESRAGDGYEQYF. The CDR3, as DNA: TGTGCCATCAGTGAGTCGAGGGCGGGAGATGGGTACGAGCAGTACTTC.

The chain uses TRBV11-2 and TRBJ2-6; tentative D call: TRBD1 (6 bases). The germline CDR1 and CDR2 sequences are SGHAT and FQNNGV. The CDR3 contains 17 residues. Trimming took 3 bases from V and 1 from J, leaving 13 bases between them. The CDR3 coding sequence is TGTGCCAGCAGCTTGAGGGGGATCGCTTCTGGGGCCAACGTCCTGACTTTC. It is translated as CASSLRGIASGANVLTF.

The gene calls are TRBV24-1 and TRBJ1-2, with 8 positions matching TRBD1. Germline V gene sequence: CDR1 KGHDR, CDR2 SFDVKD. Unmatched junction bases numbered 6, after V lost 3 bases and J lost 1 base. The length of the CDR3 is 16 residues. The CDR3 DNA reads as TGTGCCACCAGTGATAGGACAGGGAGGGATAACTATGGCTACACCTTC. Translated: CATSDRTGRDNYGYTF.

The genes are TRBV6-2 or TRBV6-3 and TRBJ2-7; no reliable D call. Trimming stripped 4 bases from V and 2 bases from J, with 6 bases between. The V gene's germline CDR1 is MNHEY and CDR2 SVGEGT. This CDR3 is built from 12 residues. The CDR3 DNA reads TGTGCCAGCAGTTTAACTACCTACGAGCAGTACTTC. Translating gives CASSLTTYEQYF.

The chain is built from TRBV4-2 and TRBJ1-3; D ambiguous. V dropped 0 bases and J dropped 0 bases, with 9 bases sitting between them. CDR1 and CDR2 from the germline V gene are LGHNA and YNFKEQ. CDR3 length: 16 residues. The CDR3 region has the DNA TGTGCCAGCAGCCAAGAAAGGGAGGGCTCTGGAAACACCATATATTTT. Protein: CASSQEREGSGNTIYF.

The chain couples TRBV19 to TRBJ2-3; 7 bases are shared with TRBD2. This CDR3 contains 15 residues. The germline gives CDR1 LNHDA, CDR2 SQIVND (reference sequence). V was clipped by 1 base and J by 0 bases; unmatched bases: 1. For the CDR3, the DNA is TGTGCCAGTAGTATAGGGACTAGTAGCACAGATACGCAGTATTTT. It codes for CASSIGTSSTDTQYF. Variable domain in full (rest from reference TRBV19 and TRBJ2-3): DGGITQSPKYLFRKEGQNVTLSCEQNLNHDAMYWYRQDPGQGLRLIYYSQIVNDFQKGDIAEGYSVSREKKESFPLTVTSAQKNPTAFYLCASSIGTSSTDTQYFGPGTRLTVL.

The chain links TRBV5-4 to TRBJ2-1; TRBD1 matches at 8 bases. Looked up from germline, CDR1 is SGHNT and CDR2 is YYREEE (reference sequence). CDR3 length: 15 residues. V trimming: 3 bases; J trimming: 8 bases; junction bases outside the gene matches: 10. In nucleotides, the CDR3 is TGTGCCAGCAGCTCCAAGCAGGGGGCTCGGGATGAGCAGTTCTTC. Translation gives CASSSKQGARDEQFF.

V usage is TRBV6-1 and J usage is TRBJ2-7, with 11 bases lining up with TRBD2. The CDR3 is 15 residues long. Germline V gene data show CDR1 as MNHNS and CDR2 as SASEGT. V lost 2 bases, J lost 7 bases, and 7 bases stayed unmatched. In nucleotides, the CDR3 is TGTGCCAGCAGTGAACGTAGCGGGAGGGCCTGGGAGCAGTACTTC. Translation: CASSERSGRAWEQYF.

The chain uses TRBV7-3 and TRBJ2-3; the match to TRBD2 covers 9 bases. The germline V gene encodes CDR1 SGHTA and CDR2 FQGTGA. CDR3 length equals 16 residues. The V and J ends lost 2 bases and 3 bases, in that order; junction bases with no gene match: 6. The CDR3 coding sequence is TGTGCCAGCAGCTTACTAGCGGGGTTATCGACAGATACGCAGTATTTT. It encodes CASSLLAGLSTDTQYF.

The V gene is TRBV30, the J gene TRBJ1-3, with a weak D call TRBD1 (5 bases). Deletions cut 0 bases from V and 0 bases from J, with 15 bases between. CDR3 size: 17 residues. Germline loops: CDR1 GTSNPN, CDR2 SVGIG (reference sequence). The DNA for the CDR3 is TGTGCCTGGAGTGTACAGCGGGGCAGGGTCTCTGGAAACACCATATATTTT. It specifies CAWSVQRGRVSGNTIYF.

About this clone: Mismatch with germline at one junction end may stem from a read error. This chain links TRBV2 with TRBJ2-1; D is unresolved. The germline gives CDR1 SNHLY, CDR2 FYNNEI. This CDR3 region has 11 residues. The DNA for the CDR3 is TGTGCCAGCAATGAATATCGTGAGCAGTTCTTC. Translated: CASNEYREQFF.